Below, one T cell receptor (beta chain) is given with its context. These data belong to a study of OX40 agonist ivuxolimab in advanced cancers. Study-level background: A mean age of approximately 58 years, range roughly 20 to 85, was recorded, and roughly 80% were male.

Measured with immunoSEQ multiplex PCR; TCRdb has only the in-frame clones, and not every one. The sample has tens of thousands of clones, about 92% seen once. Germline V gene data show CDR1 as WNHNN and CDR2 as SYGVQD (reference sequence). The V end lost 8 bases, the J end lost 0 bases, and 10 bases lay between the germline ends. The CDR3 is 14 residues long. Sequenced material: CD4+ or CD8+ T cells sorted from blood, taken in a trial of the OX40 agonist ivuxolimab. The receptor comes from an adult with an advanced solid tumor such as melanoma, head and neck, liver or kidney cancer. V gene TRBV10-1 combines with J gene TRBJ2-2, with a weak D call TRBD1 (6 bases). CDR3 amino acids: CASRDRTNTGELFF. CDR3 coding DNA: TGCGCCAGCCGAGACAGGACGAACACCGGGGAGCTGTTTTTT.